This TCR beta chain was captured in a study of T-cell memory formation after mild COVID-19. Study as a whole: TCR clusters were largely donor specific. Study-level results: Proof of SARS-CoV-2 specificity was absent for the second-wave clones that crested on day 37. CM and EM subsets held most contracting CD4+ clones; EMRA held CD8+ ones.

Concerning this clonotype: Its antigen remains unknown.

The CDR3 runs to 16 residues. The V gene lost 1 base and the J gene lost 0 bases, with 12 bases spanning the gap. Germline V gene sequence: CDR1 LGHNA, CDR2 YSLEER. MiXCR, applied by TCRdb to the 5' RACE reads, yields one record per CDR3 protein. The sample consists of around 200,000 distinct CDR3 sequences, roughly 10% of them appearing once. Input material: PBMCs or a T cell subset sorted from them (not recorded which). The chain combines TRBV4-3 with TRBJ1-1, with TRBD1 as a possible D gene (6 bases). This clonotype was sampled from a man between 18 and 35 years old who had mild COVID-19 (a few samples of this study predate the infection). Cell type and time point are not known. CDR3 sequence: CASSQVTGTMNTEAFF. In DNA form, the CDR3 reads TGCGCCAGCAGCCAAGTTACCGGGACAATGAACACTGAAGCTTTCTTT.